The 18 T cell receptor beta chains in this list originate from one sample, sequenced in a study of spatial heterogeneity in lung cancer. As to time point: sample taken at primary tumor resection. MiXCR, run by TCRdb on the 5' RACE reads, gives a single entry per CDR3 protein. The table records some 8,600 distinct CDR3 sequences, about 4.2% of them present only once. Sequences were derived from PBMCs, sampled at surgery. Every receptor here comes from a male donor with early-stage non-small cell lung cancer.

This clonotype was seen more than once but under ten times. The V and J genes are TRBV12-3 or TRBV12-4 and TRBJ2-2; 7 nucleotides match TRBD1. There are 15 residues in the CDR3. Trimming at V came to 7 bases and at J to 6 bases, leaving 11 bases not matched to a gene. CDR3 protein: CASIQMDRPPGELFF. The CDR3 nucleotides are TGTGCCAGCATTCAGATGGACAGGCCTCCCGGGGAGCTGTTTTTT.

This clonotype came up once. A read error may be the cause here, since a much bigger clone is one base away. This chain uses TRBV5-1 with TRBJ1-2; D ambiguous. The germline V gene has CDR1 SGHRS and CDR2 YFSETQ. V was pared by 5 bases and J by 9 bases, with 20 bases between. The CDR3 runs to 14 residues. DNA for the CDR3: TGCGCCAGCAGGCGCCGATCGGACGGTTATAGCTACACCTTC. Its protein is CASRRRSDGYSYTF. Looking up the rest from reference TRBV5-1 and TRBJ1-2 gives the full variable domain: KAGVTQTPRYLIKTRGQQVTLSCSPISGHRSVSWYQQTPGQGLQFLFEYFSETQRNKGNFPGRFSGRQFSNSRSEMNVSTLELGDSALYLCASRRRSDGYSYTFGSGTRLTVV.

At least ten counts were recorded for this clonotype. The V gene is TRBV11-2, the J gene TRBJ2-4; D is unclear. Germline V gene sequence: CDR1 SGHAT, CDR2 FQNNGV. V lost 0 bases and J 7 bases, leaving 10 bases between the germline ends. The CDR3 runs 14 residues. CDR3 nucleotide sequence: TGTGCCAGCAGCTTAGAGGGGAAGACGAACATTCAGTACTTC. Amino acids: CASSLEGKTNIQYF.

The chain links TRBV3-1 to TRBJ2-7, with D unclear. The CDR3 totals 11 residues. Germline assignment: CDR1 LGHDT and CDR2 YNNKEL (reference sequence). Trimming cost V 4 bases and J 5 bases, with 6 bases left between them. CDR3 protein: CASSRTHEQYF. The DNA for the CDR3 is TGTGCCAGCAGCCGTACTCACGAGCAGTACTTC.

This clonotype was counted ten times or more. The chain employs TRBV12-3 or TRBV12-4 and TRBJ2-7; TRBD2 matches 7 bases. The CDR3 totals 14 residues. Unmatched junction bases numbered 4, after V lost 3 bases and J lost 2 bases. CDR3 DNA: TGTGCCAGCAGTTTCCCGGGGGGAGCCTACGAGCAGTACTTC. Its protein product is CASSFPGGAYEQYF.

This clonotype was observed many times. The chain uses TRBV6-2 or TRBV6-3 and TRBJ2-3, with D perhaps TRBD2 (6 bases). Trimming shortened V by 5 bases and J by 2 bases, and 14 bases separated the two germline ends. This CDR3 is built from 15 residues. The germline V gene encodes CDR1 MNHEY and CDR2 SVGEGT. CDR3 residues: CASSRWGVATDTQYF. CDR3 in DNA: TGTGCCAGCAGTCGTTGGGGGGTGGCCACAGATACGCAGTATTTT.

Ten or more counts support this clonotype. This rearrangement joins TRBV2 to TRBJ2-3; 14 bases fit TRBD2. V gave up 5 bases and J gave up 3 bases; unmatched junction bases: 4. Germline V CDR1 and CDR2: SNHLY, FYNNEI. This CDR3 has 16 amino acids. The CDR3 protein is CASSRGTSGGTDTQYF. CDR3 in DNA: TGTGCCAGCAGTAGAGGGACTAGCGGGGGAACAGATACGCAGTATTTT.

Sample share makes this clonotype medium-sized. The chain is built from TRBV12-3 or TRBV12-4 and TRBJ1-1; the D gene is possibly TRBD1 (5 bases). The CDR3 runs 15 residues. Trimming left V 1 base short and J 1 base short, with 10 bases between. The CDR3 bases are TGTGCCAGCAGTTTAGATTGGCAGGGGAACACTGAAGCTTTCTTT. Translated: CASSLDWQGNTEAFF.

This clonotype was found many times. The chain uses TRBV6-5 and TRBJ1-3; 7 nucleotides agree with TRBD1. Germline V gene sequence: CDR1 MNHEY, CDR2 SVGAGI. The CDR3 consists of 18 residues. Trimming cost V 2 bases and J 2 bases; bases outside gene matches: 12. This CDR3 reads CASSYRGGGGAPGNTIYF. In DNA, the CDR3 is TGTGCCAGCAGTTACCGCGGTGGAGGGGGCGCACCTGGAAACACCATATATTTT.

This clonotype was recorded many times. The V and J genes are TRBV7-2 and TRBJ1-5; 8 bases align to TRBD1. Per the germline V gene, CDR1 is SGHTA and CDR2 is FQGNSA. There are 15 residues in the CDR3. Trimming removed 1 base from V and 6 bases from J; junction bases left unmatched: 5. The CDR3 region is CASSLDQGARQPQHF. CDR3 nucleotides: TGTGCCAGCAGCTTAGATCAGGGGGCACGTCAGCCCCAGCATTTT.

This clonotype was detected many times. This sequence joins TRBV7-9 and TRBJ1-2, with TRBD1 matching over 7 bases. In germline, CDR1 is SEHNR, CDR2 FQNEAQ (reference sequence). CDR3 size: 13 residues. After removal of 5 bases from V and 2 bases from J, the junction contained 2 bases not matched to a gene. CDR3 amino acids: CASSPGQNYGYTF. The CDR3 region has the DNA TGTGCCAGCAGCCCGGGACAGAACTATGGCTACACCTTC.

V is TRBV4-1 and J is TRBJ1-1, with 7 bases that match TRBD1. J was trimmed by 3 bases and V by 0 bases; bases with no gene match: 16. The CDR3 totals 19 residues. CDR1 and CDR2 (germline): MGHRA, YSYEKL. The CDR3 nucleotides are TGCGCCAGCAGCCAAGAGACAGGGAGGGGTCCCCGGGGGGACACTGAAGCTTTCTTT. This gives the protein CASSQETGRGPRGDTEAFF.

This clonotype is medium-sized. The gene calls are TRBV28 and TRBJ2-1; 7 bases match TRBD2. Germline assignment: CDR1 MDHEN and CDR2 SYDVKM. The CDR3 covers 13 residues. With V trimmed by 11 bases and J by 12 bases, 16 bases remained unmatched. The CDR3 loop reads CALGSGGYPGQFF. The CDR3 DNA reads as TGTGCCCTCGGGTCGGGGGGATACCCGGGGCAGTTCTTC.

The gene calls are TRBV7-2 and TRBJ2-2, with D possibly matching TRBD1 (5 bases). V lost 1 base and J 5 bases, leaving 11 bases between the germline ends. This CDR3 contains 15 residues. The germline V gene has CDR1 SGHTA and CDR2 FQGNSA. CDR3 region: CASSLDRLPTGELFF. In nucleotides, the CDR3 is TGTGCCAGCAGCTTAGACAGGTTGCCTACCGGGGAGCTGTTTTTT.

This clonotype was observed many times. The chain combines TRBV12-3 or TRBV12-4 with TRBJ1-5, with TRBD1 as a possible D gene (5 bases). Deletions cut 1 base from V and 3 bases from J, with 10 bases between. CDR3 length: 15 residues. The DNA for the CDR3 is TGTGCCAGCAGTTTAGGGGGCCAGAACAATCAGCCCCAGCATTTT. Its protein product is CASSLGGQNNQPQHF.

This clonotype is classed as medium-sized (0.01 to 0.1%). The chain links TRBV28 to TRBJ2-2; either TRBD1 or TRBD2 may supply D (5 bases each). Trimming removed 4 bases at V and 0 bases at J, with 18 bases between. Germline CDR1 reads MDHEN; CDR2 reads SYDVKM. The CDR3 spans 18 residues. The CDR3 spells CASSSPAGAGSNTGELFF. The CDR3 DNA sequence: TGTGCCAGCAGTTCACCGGCTGGGGCGGGTTCGAACACCGGGGAGCTGTTTTTT.

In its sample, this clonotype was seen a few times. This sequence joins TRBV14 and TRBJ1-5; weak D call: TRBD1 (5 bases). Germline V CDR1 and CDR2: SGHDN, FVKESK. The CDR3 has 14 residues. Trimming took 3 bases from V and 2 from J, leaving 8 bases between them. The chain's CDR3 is CASSQGHRNQPQHF. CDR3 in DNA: TGTGCCAGCAGCCAGGGGCACCGCAATCAGCCCCAGCATTTT.

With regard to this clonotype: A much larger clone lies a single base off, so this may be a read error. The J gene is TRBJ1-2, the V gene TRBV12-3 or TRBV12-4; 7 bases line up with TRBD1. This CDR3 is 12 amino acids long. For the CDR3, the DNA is TGTACCAGCAGCCGGGACAGCGAGAACTACACCTTC. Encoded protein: CTSSRDSENYTF.